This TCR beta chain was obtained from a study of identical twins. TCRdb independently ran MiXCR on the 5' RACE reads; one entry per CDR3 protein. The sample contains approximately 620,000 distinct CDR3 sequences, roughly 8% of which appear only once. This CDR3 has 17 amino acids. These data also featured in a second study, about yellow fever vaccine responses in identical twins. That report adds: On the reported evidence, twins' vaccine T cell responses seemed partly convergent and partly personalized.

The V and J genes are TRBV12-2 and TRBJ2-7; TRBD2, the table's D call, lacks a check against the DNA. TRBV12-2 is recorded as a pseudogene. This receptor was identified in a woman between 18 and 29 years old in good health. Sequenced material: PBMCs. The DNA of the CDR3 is TGTGCAAGGAGCCTCCCGAAGTCAGCTCGTAGCTCCTACGAGCAGTACTTC. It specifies CARSLPKSARSSYEQYF.